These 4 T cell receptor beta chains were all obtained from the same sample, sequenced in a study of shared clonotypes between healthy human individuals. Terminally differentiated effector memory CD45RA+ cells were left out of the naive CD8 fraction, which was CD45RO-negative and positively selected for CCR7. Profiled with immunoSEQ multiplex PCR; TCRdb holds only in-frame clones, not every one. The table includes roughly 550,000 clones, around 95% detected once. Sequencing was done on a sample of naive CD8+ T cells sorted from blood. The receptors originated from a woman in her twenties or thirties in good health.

In nucleotides, the CDR3 is TGTGCCAGCAGCCCAGGACTAGCGGGGAGTAAAGGGAACAATGAGCAGTTCTTC. As protein: CASSPGLAGSKGNNEQFF. This rearrangement joins TRBV7-8 to TRBJ2-1, with 12 bases that match TRBD2. Germline-derived CDR1 and CDR2 are SGHVS and FQNEAQ. Unmatched junction bases numbered 13, after V lost 5 bases and J lost 5 bases. This CDR3 is 18 amino acids long.

The CDR3 loop reads CASSQDPGDYGEQFF. As DNA, the CDR3 is TGTGCCAGCAGCCAAGATCCCGGGGATTACGGTGAGCAGTTCTTC. This rearrangement joins TRBV4-2 to TRBJ2-1, with TRBD2 as a possible D gene (5 bases). The V end was cut by 0 bases, the J end by 9 bases, with 15 bases between. The length of the CDR3 is 15 residues. CDR1 and CDR2 from the germline V gene are LGHNA and YNFKEQ.

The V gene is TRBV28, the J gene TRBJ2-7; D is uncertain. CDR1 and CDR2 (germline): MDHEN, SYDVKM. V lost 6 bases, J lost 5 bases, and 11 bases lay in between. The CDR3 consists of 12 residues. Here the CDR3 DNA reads TGTGCCAGCAGAGGACCTACTCACGAGCAGTACTTC. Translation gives CASRGPTHEQYF.

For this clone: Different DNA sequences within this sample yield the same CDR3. This chain's CDR3 is CASSKTVMNTEAFF. The CDR3 bases are TGTGCCAGCAGTAAGACAGTTATGAACACTGAAGCTTTCTTT. The J gene is TRBJ1-1, the V gene TRBV6-1; perhaps TRBD1 as D (5 bases). The CDR3 loop spans 14 amino acids. Trimming shortened V by 5 bases and J by 0 bases, and 10 bases separated the two germline ends. CDR1 and CDR2 from the germline V gene are MNHNS and SASEGT.